The clone carrying this T cell receptor beta chain has only a few counts. TCRdb re-derived calls from the RT-PCR reads in MiXCR, one entry per CDR3 protein. The data contain around 150,000 distinct CDR3 sequences, 30% to 45% of them singletons. The data belong to a study of patients and donors after allogeneic stem cell transplantation. The length of the CDR3 is 14 residues. CDR1 and CDR2 (germline): SGHVS, FQNEAQ. Unmatched junction bases numbered 5, after V lost 4 bases and J lost 5 bases. This rearrangement joins TRBV7-8 to TRBJ1-1, with TRBD1 matching 9 bases. This clonotype was obtained from a human donor who was either an allogeneic HSCT recipient or a stem cell or donor lymphocyte infusion donor (not recorded which). It is not recorded whose cells these are; they may come from a transplant donor. Sequences were obtained from blood, either unsorted or a sorted T cell fraction (not recorded which). The CDR3 reads CASSWGQGGTEAFF. CDR3 coding DNA: TGTGCCAGCAGCTGGGGACAGGGCGGAACTGAAGCTTTCTTT.